These 2 T cell receptor beta chains share one sample of origin, sequenced in a study of T cell repertoires in cytomegalovirus infection. MiXCR, run by TCRdb on the reads, gives a single entry per CDR3 protein. The sample yields 250,000 to 350,000 distinct CDR3 sequences, more than 20% seen once. Sequencing was carried out using PBMCs. Source of these receptors: a human donor in good health (CMV status not recorded). Some clones in this sample may be carry-over from other donors' samples.

At least ten counts were recorded for this clonotype. This chain uses TRBV7-2 with TRBJ2-1; D may correspond to TRBD1 or TRBD2 (5 bases each). The germline V and J ends were trimmed by 2 bases and 8 bases, with 16 bases remaining between them. Germline V lookup: CDR1 SGHTA, CDR2 FQGNSA. The length of the CDR3 is 15 residues. The CDR3 protein is CASSLSGTETYEQFF. The CDR3 nucleotides read TGTGCCAGCAGCTTAAGTGGGACCGAAACGTATGAGCAGTTCTTC.

This clonotype was counted once. The V and J genes are TRBV7-9 and TRBJ2-7; a possible D gene is TRBD2 (6 bases). This CDR3 region has 16 residues. Germline V lookup: CDR1 SEHNR, CDR2 FQNEAQ (reference sequence). Trimming took 5 bases from V and 0 from J, leaving 17 bases between them. The CDR3 spells CASSGGVGGGSYEQYF. The CDR3 DNA reads TGTGCCAGCAGCGGAGGGGTGGGGGGTGGCTCCTACGAGCAGTACTTC.